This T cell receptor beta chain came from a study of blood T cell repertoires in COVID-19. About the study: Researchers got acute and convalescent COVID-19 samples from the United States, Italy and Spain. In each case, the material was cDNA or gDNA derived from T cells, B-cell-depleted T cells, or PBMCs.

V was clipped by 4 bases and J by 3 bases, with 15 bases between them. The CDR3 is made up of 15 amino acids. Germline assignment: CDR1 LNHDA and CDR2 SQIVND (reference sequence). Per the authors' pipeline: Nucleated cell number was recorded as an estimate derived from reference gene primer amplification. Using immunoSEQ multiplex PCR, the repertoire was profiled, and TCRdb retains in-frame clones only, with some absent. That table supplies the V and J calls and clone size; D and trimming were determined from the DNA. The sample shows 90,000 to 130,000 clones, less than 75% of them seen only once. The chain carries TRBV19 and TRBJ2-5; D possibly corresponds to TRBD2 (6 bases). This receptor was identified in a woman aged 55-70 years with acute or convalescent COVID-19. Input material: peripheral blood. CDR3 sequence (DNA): TGTGCCAGTAGTAGCGGACTACTAGCTAAAGAGACCCAGTACTTC. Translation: CASSSGLLAKETQYF.